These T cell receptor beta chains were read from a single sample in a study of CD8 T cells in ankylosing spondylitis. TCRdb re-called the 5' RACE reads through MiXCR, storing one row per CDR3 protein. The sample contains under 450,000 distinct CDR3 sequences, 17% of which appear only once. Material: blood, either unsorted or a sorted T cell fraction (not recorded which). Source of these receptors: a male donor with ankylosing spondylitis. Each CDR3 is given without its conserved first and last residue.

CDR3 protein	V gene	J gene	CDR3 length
SARARLAGNNEQF	TRBV20-1	TRBJ2-1	13
ASSSSQGQGHEQY	TRBV12-3/TRBV12-4	TRBJ2-7	13
ASSYRGGDTEAF	TRBV6-2/TRBV6-3	TRBJ1-1	12
ASSKSGGNTYNEQF	TRBV2	TRBJ2-1	14
AIRQNYGYT	TRBV10-3	TRBJ1-2	9
ASSFLLAGEVNEQF	TRBV9	TRBJ2-1	14
ASSVSQETQY	TRBV6-2/TRBV6-3	TRBJ2-5	10
ASSLSGDTNTGELF	TRBV7-3	TRBJ2-2	14
ASSGEMTVEPQH	TRBV2	TRBJ1-5	12
SAKPTAITDTQY	TRBV20-1	TRBJ2-3	12
ASSPKGQGKGPGLTYEQY	TRBV11-2	TRBJ2-7	18
ATSREGVGTDTQY	TRBV15	TRBJ2-3	13
ASSQDFPGQPNTDTQY	TRBV3-1	TRBJ2-3	16
ASSLSLDRVASGELF	TRBV7-2	TRBJ2-2	15
ASSLGERRTEAF	TRBV5-5	TRBJ1-1	12
SADRDSYTEAF	TRBV20-1	TRBJ1-1	11
SARGPGGSGTYEQY	TRBV20-1	TRBJ2-7	14
ASGFQRGGYNEQF	TRBV12-5	TRBJ2-1	13
ASSFQGDTQY	TRBV5-1	TRBJ2-3	10
SVWVTNYGYT	TRBV29-1	TRBJ1-2	10
RGEGHGTRHNEQF	TRBV20-1	TRBJ2-1	13
ATSRGAGAGQLLSGANVLT	TRBV15	TRBJ2-6	19
ASRRDRQETQY	TRBV6-6	TRBJ2-5	11
ASSSPRGQGQPQH	TRBV28	TRBJ1-5	13
ASSDRLRPRDRSRDGNEKLF	TRBV6-4	TRBJ1-4	20
ASSFTGGNSPLH	TRBV7-3	TRBJ1-6	12
ATSDAGGTDTQY	TRBV24-1	TRBJ2-3	12
ASSPNPNTGELF	TRBV12-3/TRBV12-4	TRBJ2-2	12
ASSGPENYNEQF	TRBV5-6	TRBJ2-1	12
ATSTGQGFSGNTIY	TRBV15	TRBJ1-3	14
ASSLTQGDEQF	TRBV7-3	TRBJ2-1	11
ASSYGTYNTEAF	TRBV12-3/TRBV12-4	TRBJ1-1	12
ASSSGQTAFEKLF	TRBV11-2	TRBJ1-4	13